This T cell receptor (beta chain) was captured by sequencing in a study of cytomegalovirus exposure and HLA in healthy donors. Study in general: Membership in the Caucasian-associated ancestry cluster was found for about 80% of approximately 400 genotyped donors.

With 60 Vbeta and 13 Jbeta primers, the PCR was carried out. Profiling relied on immunoSEQ multiplex PCR, and the TCRdb table lists in-frame clones only, not all of them. This sample has about 200,000 clones; about four fifths occur once, and the top ten carry around 0.1%. Points on this clone: Its cognate antigen is unknown.

Study observations and caveats: In a later analysis, a missense DCLRE1C variant was linked to TCR beta V- and J-gene trimming. Reports indicated that the classifier achieved high specificity and sensitivity in diagnosing cytomegalovirus status.

The receptor was isolated from a boy younger than 10 in good health and CMV-seronegative. Material: PBMCs.

The DNA for the CDR3 is TGCAGCGTTGTTCTGAGGCGGGGGGGATACGAGCAGTACTTC. It translates to CSVVLRRGGYEQYF. This sequence joins TRBV29-1 and TRBJ2-7; 9 nucleotides agree with TRBD2. Germline V lookup: CDR1 SQVTM, CDR2 ANQGSEA. The CDR3 is 14 residues long. V shed 4 bases and J 4 bases; nucleotides not matched to a gene: 8.